The present entry profiles one T cell receptor beta chain with its context. This sample stems from a study of cytotoxic CD8 clonotypes in ibrutinib-treated CLL. This table comes from immunoSEQ multiplex PCR, and its TCRdb copy is limited to in-frame clones, with some not included. The data show about 130,000 clones, with 84% seen just once and about 3.3% held by the top ten. CDR3 size: 13 residues. V lost 4 bases and J lost 0, with 6 bases in between. The germline CDR1 and CDR2 sequences are SGHTA and FQGTGA. The source was PBMCs, collected after 24 months of ibrutinib treatment. This sequence was found in a human donor with chronic lymphocytic leukemia. The rearrangement links TRBV7-3 to TRBJ1-1; D remains unclear. CDR3 in DNA: TGTGCCAGCAGCTCTGAGATGAACACTGAAGCTTTCTTT. Translated, it gives CASSSEMNTEAFF.